This T cell receptor (beta chain) was sequenced in a study of T cell responses to AZD1222 COVID-19 vaccine. The CDR3 has 13 amino acids. CDR1 and CDR2 from the germline V gene are MDHEN and SYDVKM. The V and J ends lost 6 bases and 5 bases respectively, with 13 bases between them. Here immunoSEQ multiplex PCR was the method, and the copy in TCRdb shows in-frame clones only, minus some. The sample contains 65,000 to 75,000 clones, around 84% of which appear only once. This clone was recorded only once. This TCR was recovered from an adult in good health. This chain joins TRBV28 and TRBJ1-2; D is perhaps TRBD1 (5 bases). The sample here was peripheral blood, taken on day 0 of AZD1222 vaccination. This CDR3 reads CASRRTTKYGYTF. The CDR3 nucleotides are TGTGCCAGCAGACGGACAACGAAATATGGCTACACCTTC.